The entry below gives a single T cell receptor beta chain sequence along with its context. Its antigen is currently unknown. The source of the sample is a study of early T cells in non-severe SARS-CoV-2 infection. Study background: Alpha and beta chains were unpaired, from unsorted whole-blood bulk RNA.

Germline lookup yields CDR1 SGHAT and CDR2 FQNNGV. This CDR3 is built from 14 residues. V lost 2 bases, J lost 7 bases, and 12 bases lay in between. Unique molecular identifiers (one per individual cDNA molecule) were attached. TCRdb re-called the 5' RACE reads with MiXCR, one entry per CDR3 protein. The sample contains about 48,000 distinct CDR3 sequences, 6.2% of which appear only once. Study results and caveats: VDJdb-based matching was biased toward anti-spike CD8 responses and missed private and CD4 specificities.

This TCR was recovered from an adult who was a healthcare worker with PCR-confirmed SARS-CoV-2 infection or an uninfected control (not recorded which). This material consisted of whole blood, taken at baseline. The rearrangement uses TRBV11-2 and TRBJ1-5; tentatively, D is TRBD1 (5 bases). CDR3 sequence (DNA): TGTGCCAGCAGCTTAACCCAGGGTGGCCAGCCCCAGCATTTT. This sequence encodes CASSLTQGGQPQHF. The whole variable domain, remainder taken from reference TRBV11-2 and TRBJ1-5, is EAGVAQSPRYKIIEKRQSVAFWCNPISGHATLYWYQQILGQGPKLLIQFQNNGVVDDSQLPKDRFSAERLKGVDSTLKIQPAKLEDSAVYLCASSLTQGGQPQHFGDGTRLSIL.